This T cell receptor beta chain was sequenced during a study of vaccination and CD4 T cells after COVID-19. Treatment described: approximately nine-day PBMC culture with coronavirus spike peptide pools or control peptides (ViraFEST assay). Prior to the COVID-19 pandemic (2011-2018), the unexposed donor's CD4+ T cells were collected. With the Oncomine TCR Beta short-read assay, DNA from cultured CD4+ T cells was sequenced. The template was genomic DNA from cultured CD4+ T cells. One entry per CDR3 protein results from TCRdb running MiXCR on the PCR reads. The table shows about 11,000 distinct CDR3 sequences, with 32% occurring only once. Turning to this clonotype: What it binds is not known.

Material for sequencing was CD4+ T cells from blood, cultured in vitro. The receptor comes from a human donor in good health.

The CDR3 DNA reads as TGTGCCAGCAGCTTTAGCCAGAGCTCCTACGAGCAGTACTTC. It specifies CASSFSQSSYEQYF. The V and J genes are TRBV7-3 and TRBJ2-7; D not resolved. Germline V gene data show CDR1 as SGHTA and CDR2 as FQGTGA. The CDR3 spans 14 residues. V lost 3 bases and J 0 bases, leaving 9 bases between the germline ends.